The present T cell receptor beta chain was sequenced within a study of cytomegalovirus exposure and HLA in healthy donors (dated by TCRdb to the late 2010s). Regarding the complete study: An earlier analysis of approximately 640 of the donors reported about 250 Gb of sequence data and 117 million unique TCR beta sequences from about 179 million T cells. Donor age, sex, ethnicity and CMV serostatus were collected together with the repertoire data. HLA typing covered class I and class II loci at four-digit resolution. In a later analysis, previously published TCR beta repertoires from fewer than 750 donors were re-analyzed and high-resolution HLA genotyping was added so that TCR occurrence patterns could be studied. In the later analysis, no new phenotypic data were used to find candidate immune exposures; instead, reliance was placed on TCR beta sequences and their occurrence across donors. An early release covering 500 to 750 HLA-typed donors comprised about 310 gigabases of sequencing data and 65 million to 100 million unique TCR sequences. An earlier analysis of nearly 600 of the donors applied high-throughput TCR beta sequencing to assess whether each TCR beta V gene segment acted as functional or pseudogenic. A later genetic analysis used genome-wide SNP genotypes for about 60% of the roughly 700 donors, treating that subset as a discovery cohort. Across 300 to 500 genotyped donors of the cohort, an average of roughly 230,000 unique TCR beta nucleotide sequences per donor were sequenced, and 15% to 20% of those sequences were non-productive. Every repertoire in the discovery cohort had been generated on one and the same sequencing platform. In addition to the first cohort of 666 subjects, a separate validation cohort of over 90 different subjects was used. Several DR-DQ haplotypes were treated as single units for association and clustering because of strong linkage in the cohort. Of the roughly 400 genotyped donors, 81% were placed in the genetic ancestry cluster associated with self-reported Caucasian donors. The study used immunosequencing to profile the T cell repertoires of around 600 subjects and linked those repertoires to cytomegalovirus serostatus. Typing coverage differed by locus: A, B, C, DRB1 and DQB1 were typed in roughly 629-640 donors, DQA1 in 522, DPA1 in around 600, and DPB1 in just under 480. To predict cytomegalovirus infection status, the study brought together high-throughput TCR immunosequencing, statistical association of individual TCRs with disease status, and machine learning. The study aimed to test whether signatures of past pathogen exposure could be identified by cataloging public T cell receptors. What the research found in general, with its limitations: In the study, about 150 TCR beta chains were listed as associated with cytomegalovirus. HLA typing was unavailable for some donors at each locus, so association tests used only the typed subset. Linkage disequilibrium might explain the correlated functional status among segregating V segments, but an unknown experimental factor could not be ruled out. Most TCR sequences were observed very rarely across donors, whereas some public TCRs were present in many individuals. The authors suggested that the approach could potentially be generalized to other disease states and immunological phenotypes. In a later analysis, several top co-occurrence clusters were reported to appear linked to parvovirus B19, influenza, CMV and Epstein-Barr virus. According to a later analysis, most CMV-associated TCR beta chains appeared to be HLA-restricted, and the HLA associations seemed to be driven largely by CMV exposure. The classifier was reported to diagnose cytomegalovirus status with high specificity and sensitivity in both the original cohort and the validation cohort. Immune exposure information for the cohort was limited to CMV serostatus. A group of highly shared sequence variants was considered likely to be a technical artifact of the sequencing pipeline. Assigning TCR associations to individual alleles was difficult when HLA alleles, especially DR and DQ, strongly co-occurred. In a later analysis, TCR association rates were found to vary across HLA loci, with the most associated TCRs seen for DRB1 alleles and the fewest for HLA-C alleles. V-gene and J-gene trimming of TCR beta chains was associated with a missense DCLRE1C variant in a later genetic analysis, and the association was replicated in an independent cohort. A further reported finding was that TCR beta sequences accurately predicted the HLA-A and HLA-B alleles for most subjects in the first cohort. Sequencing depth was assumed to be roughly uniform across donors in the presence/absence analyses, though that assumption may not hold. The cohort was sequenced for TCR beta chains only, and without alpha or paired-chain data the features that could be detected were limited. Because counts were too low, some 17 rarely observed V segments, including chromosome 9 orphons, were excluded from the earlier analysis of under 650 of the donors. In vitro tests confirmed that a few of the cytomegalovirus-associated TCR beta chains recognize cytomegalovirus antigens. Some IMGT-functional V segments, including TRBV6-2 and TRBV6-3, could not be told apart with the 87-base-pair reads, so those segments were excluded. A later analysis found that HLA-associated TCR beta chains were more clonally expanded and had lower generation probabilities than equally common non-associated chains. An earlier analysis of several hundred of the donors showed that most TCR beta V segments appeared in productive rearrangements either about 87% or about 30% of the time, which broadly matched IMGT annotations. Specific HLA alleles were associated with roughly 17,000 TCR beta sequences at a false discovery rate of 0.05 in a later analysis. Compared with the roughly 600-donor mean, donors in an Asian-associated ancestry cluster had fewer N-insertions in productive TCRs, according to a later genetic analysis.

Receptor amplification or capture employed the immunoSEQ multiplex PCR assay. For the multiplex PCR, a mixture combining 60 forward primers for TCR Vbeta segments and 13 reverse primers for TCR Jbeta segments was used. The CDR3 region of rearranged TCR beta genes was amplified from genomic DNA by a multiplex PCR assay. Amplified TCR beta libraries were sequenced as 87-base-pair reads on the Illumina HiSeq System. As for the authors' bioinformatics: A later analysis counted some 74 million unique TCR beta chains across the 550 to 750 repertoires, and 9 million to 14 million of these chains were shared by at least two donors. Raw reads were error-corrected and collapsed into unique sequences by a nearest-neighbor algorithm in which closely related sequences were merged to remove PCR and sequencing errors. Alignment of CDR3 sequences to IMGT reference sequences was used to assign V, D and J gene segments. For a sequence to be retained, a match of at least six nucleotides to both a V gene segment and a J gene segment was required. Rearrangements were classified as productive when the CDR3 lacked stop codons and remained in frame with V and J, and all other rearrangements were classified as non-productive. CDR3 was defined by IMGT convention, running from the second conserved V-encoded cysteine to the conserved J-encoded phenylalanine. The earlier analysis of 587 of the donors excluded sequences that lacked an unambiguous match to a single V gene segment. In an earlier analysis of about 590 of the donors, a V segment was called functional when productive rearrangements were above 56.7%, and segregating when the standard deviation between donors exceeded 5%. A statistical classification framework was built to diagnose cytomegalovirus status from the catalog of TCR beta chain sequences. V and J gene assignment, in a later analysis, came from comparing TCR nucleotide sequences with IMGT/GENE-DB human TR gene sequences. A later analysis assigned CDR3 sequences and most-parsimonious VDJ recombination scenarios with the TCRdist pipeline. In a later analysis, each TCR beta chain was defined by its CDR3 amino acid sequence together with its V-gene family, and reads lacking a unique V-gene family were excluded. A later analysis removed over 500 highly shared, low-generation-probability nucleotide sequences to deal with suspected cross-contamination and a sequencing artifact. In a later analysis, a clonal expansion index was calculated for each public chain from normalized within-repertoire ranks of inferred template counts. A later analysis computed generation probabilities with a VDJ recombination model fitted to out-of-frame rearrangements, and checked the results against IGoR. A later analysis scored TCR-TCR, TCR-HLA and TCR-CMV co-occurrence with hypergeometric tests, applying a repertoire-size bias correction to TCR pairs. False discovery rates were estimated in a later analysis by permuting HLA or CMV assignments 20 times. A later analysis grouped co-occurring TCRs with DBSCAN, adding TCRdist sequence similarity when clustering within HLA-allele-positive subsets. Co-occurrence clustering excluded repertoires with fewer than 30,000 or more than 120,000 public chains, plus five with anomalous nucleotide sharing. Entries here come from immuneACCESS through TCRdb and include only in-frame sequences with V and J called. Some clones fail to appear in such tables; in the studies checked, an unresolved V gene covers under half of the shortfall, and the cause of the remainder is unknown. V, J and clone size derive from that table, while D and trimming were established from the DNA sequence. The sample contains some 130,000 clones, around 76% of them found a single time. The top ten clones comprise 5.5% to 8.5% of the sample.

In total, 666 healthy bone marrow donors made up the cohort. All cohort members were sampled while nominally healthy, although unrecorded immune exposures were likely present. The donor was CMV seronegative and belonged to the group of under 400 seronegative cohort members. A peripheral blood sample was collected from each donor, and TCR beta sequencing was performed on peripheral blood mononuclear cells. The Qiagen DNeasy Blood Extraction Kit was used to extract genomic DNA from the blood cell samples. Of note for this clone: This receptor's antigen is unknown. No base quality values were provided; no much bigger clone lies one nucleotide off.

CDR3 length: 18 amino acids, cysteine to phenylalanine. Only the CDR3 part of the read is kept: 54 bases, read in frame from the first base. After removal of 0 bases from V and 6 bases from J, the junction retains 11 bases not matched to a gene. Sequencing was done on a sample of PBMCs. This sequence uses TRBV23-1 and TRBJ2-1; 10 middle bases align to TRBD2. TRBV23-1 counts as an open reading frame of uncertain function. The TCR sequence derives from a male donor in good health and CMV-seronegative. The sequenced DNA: TGCGCCAGCAGTCAATCATCTAGCGGGAGCCCCGGGTGCAATGAGCAGTTCTTC. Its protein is CASSQSSSGSPGCNEQFF.